These 26 T cell receptor beta chains came from one sample sequenced in a study of shared clonotypes between healthy human individuals. Generated by immunoSEQ multiplex PCR, the TCRdb table keeps only in-frame clones and is missing some. The table has about 1.1 million clones, 70% to 85% seen once; the top ten hold roughly 0.83%. Sequenced input: memory CD4+ T cells from PBMCs. Specified subset: CD45RA-negative fraction. The receptors here all came from a man younger than 30 in good health. Some clones in this sample may be carry-over from other donors' samples.

The chain links TRBV5-1 to TRBJ2-7, with unresolved D. There are 14 residues in the CDR3. The V gene lost 0 bases and the J gene lost 2 bases, with 9 bases spanning the gap. Looked up from germline, CDR1 is SGHRS and CDR2 is YFSETQ. The CDR3 region is CASSLATSTYEQYF. In DNA, the CDR3 is TGCGCCAGCAGCTTGGCGACTTCCACCTACGAGCAGTACTTC. Supplemented by reference TRBV5-1 and TRBJ2-7, the full variable domain reads KAGVTQTPRYLIKTRGQQVTLSCSPISGHRSVSWYQQTPGQGLQFLFEYFSETQRNKGNFPGRFSGRQFSNSRSEMNVSTLELGDSALYLCASSLATSTYEQYFGPGTRLTVT.

The chain carries TRBV7-2 and TRBJ2-7; 11 positions agree with TRBD2. Losses at the gene ends were 5 bases for V and 6 bases for J; bases not matched to a gene: 9. Germline V gene lookup returns CDR1 SGHTA and CDR2 FQGNSA. CDR3 length equals 15 residues. The chain's CDR3 is CASSPTSGRRGEQYF. CDR3 sequence (DNA): TGTGCCAGCAGCCCAACTAGCGGGAGAAGGGGCGAGCAGTACTTC.

This chain joins TRBV5-5 and TRBJ1-2, with unresolved D. Looked up from germline, CDR1 is SGHKS and CDR2 is YYEKEE (reference sequence). This CDR3 contains 16 residues. V shed 4 bases and J shed 3 bases, with 19 bases lying between them. The CDR3 DNA is TGTGCCAGCAGCAACGGACTGACGGCCCAATACTATGGCTACACCTTC. Amino acid sequence: CASSNGLTAQYYGYTF.

This sequence joins TRBV2 and TRBJ2-3; D perhaps matches TRBD1 (5 bases). The CDR3 totals 15 residues. Germline CDR1 is SNHLY and CDR2 is FYNNEI. Trimming took 3 bases from V and 10 from J, leaving 20 bases between them. The CDR3 sequence is CASSEAGPSLRAQYF. The CDR3 DNA is TGTGCCAGCAGTGAGGCAGGGCCCTCCCTTAGGGCGCAGTATTTT.

This clone was seen more than once but under ten times. J is TRBJ2-1 and V is TRBV7-9; 10 nucleotides match TRBD2. The CDR3 sequence is 12 residues long. V was clipped by 6 bases and J by 15 bases; unmatched bases: 8. Germline CDR1 and CDR2: SEHNR and FQNEAQ (reference sequence). CDR3 sequence (DNA): TGTGCCAGCAGTCGAGCGGGAGGGGTCGTGTTCTTC. Amino acids: CASSRAGGVVFF.

The J gene is TRBJ1-5, the V gene TRBV30; the match to TRBD1 covers 7 bases. J was trimmed by 3 bases and V by 0 bases; bases with no gene match: 8. The CDR3 extends over 16 amino acids. Germline V gives CDR1 GTSNPN, CDR2 SVGIG (reference sequence). CDR3 coding DNA: TGTGCCTGGAGTGTACGAGGCAGGGGGGACAATCAGCCCCAGCATTTT. It yields the protein CAWSVRGRGDNQPQHF.

The chain employs TRBV7-8 and TRBJ1-1, with D unresolved. This CDR3 is 14 amino acids long. V was pared by 5 bases and J by 3 bases, with 13 bases between. The germline gives CDR1 SGHVS, CDR2 FQNEAQ. CDR3 amino acids: CASSPGPGYTEAFF. The CDR3 region has the DNA TGTGCCAGCAGCCCAGGTCCGGGGTACACTGAAGCTTTCTTT.

The chain links TRBV6-5 to TRBJ1-5; no definite D call. Germline V lookup: CDR1 MNHEY, CDR2 SVGAGI. This CDR3 region has 13 residues. V was clipped by 6 bases and J by 8 bases, with 14 bases between them. In nucleotides, the CDR3 is TGTGCCAGCAGCCGAAACCGGCCAGAGCCCCAGCATTTT. The encoded protein is CASSRNRPEPQHF.

V and J are TRBV2 and TRBJ2-3; D call uncertain. The CDR3 extends over 12 amino acids. CDR1 is SNHLY and CDR2 is FYNNEI in the germline V gene. V was clipped by 2 bases and J by 7 bases, with 7 bases between them. The CDR3 nucleotides read TGTGCCAGCAGTGAAATCCGAAATACGCAGTATTTT. It translates to CASSEIRNTQYF.

The V gene is TRBV2, the J gene TRBJ2-4; D may be TRBD1 (6 bases). The V gene's germline CDR1 is SNHLY and CDR2 FYNNEI. This CDR3 region has 13 residues. Trimming pared 1 base from V and 9 bases from J, leaving 10 bases between. For the CDR3, the DNA is TGTGCCAGCAGTGAAGAAAGCAGGGGCATTCAGTACTTC. Translating gives CASSEESRGIQYF.

The J gene is TRBJ1-1, the V gene TRBV28, with D possibly being TRBD1 (5 bases). Germline-derived CDR1 and CDR2 are MDHEN and SYDVKM. V was cut by 4 bases and J by 1 base, with 16 bases left in between. The CDR3 is 16 residues long. CDR3 in DNA: TGTGCCAGCAGTTCCAGGCACAGGTCATCGAACACTGAAGCTTTCTTT. Translated, it gives CASSSRHRSSNTEAFF.

This clone was picked up one time. The chain joins TRBV5-1 to TRBJ2-5, with D possibly matching TRBD2 (5 bases). From germline, CDR1 is SGHRS and CDR2 YFSETQ. The CDR3 consists of 15 residues. V was cut by 0 bases and J by 5 bases, with 14 bases left in between. The CDR3 is CASSLVGRRLETQYF. DNA of the CDR3: TGCGCCAGCAGCTTGGTGGGCAGGAGGCTGGAGACCCAGTACTTC.

This chain uses TRBV5-1 with TRBJ2-1, with 12 bases fitting TRBD2. The CDR3 runs to 16 residues. The trim removed 4 bases at V and 8 bases at J, leaving 10 bases unmatched. CDR1 and CDR2 (germline): SGHRS, YFSETQ. The CDR3 region has the DNA TGCGCCAGCAGCGGACTAGCGGGAAACCCGGGGGATGAGCAGTTCTTC. Protein: CASSGLAGNPGDEQFF.

The CDR3 spells CASSLRQGRVGNYGYTF. As DNA, the CDR3 is TGTGCCAGCAGTCTCAGACAGGGTAGGGTGGGTAACTATGGCTACACCTTC. The rearrangement uses TRBV28 and TRBJ1-2, with 7 bases lining up with TRBD1. The trim removed 5 bases at V and 1 base at J, leaving 13 bases unmatched. Germline values: CDR1 MDHEN, CDR2 SYDVKM. The length of the CDR3 is 17 residues.

The chain couples TRBV28 to TRBJ2-7; D is perhaps TRBD1 or TRBD2 (6 bases each). The germline V gene has CDR1 MDHEN and CDR2 SYDVKM. This CDR3 spans 15 amino acids. CDR3 sequence reads: CVTRMSRGHSYEQYF. CDR3 nucleotide sequence: TGTGTGACGCGTATGTCCCGGGGGCACTCCTACGAGCAGTACTTC.

V and J are TRBV5-1 and TRBJ2-5, with a possible D match to TRBD1 (6 bases). The CDR3 runs 14 residues. Per the germline V gene, CDR1 is SGHRS and CDR2 is YFSETQ. V was cut by 5 bases and J by 4 bases, with 15 bases left in between. CDR3 loop: CASRTGSLGETQYF. For the CDR3, the DNA is TGCGCCAGCAGAACAGGGAGTCTAGGAGAGACCCAGTACTTC.

This clone was picked up many times. Other DNA sequences within the sample encode an identical CDR3. The V call is TRBV2, the J call TRBJ2-5, with a possible D match to TRBD2 (6 bases). The V and J ends lost 4 bases and 2 bases respectively, with 8 bases between them. This CDR3 has 13 residues. Per germline, CDR1 SNHLY and CDR2 FYNNEI. The CDR3 DNA reads as TGTGCCAGCAGTGGGGGACTGCAAGAGACCCAGTACTTC. Translation: CASSGGLQETQYF. Using reference TRBV2 and TRBJ2-5 for the parts outside the CDR3, the full variable domain is EPEVTQTPSHQVTQMGQEVILRCVPISNHLYFYWYRQILGQKVEFLVSFYNNEISEKSEIFDDQFSVERPDGSNFTLKIRSTKLEDSAMYFCASSGGLQETQYFGPGTRLLVL.

The rearrangement joins TRBV28 to TRBJ2-2; the match to TRBD1 covers 9 bases. Germline loops: CDR1 MDHEN, CDR2 SYDVKM. The CDR3 is 16 amino acids. J lost 5 bases, V lost 6 bases, and 10 bases had no gene match. In DNA, the CDR3 is TGTGCCAGCAGACCACCCACAGGGGGCCGGACCGGGGAGCTGTTTTTT. Amino acid sequence: CASRPPTGGRTGELFF. The whole variable domain, filled in from reference TRBV28 and TRBJ2-2, reads DVKVTQSSRYLVKRTGEKVFLECVQDMDHENMFWYRQDPGLGLRLIYFSYDVKMKEKGDIPEGYSVSREKKERFSLILESASTNQTSMYLCASRPPTGGRTGELFFGEGSRLTVL.

J is TRBJ2-3 and V is TRBV18; weak D call: TRBD2 (5 bases). The CDR3 totals 14 residues. Germline V lookup: CDR1 KGHSH, CDR2 LQKENI. Trimming took 3 bases from V and 5 from J, leaving 12 bases between them. This chain's CDR3 is CASSPSRRGDTQYF. The CDR3 coding sequence is TGTGCCAGCTCACCCTCTCGCCGGGGAGATACGCAGTATTTT.

The chain recombines TRBV18 with TRBJ2-5; possible D gene TRBD1, 5 bases. Germline CDR1 KGHSH, CDR2 LQKENI. CDR3 length: 14 amino acids. V was cut by 4 bases and J by 5 bases, with 14 bases left in between. The CDR3 coding sequence is TGTGCCAGCTCACACCCGACAGTGGCCGAGACCCAGTACTTC. Residues: CASSHPTVAETQYF. Complete variable domain (other parts from reference TRBV18 and TRBJ2-5): NAGVMQNPRHLVRRRGQEARLRCSPMKGHSHVYWYRQLPEEGLKFMVYLQKENIIDESGMPKERFSAEFPKEGPSILRIQQVVRGDSAAYFCASSHPTVAETQYFGPGTRLLVL.

V usage is TRBV2 and J usage is TRBJ1-2; D is perhaps TRBD1 (5 bases). This CDR3 spans 14 amino acids. The V end was cut by 3 bases, the J end by 6 bases, with 14 bases between. Germline values: CDR1 SNHLY, CDR2 FYNNEI. In nucleotides, the CDR3 is TGTGCCAGCAGTGAGTGGACACGGGTGAATGGCTACACCTTC. This gives the protein CASSEWTRVNGYTF.

This clone was detected a few times. The rearrangement joins TRBV5-1 to TRBJ1-2; 8 bases are a match to TRBD1. V was clipped by 4 bases and J by 7 bases; unmatched bases: 9. The CDR3 spans 14 residues. Germline CDR1 and CDR2: SGHRS and YFSETQ. The CDR3 protein is CASSHPDREGGYTF. As DNA, the CDR3 is TGCGCCAGCAGCCACCCGGACAGGGAGGGTGGCTACACCTTC. The complete variable domain, with remaining parts taken from reference TRBV5-1 and TRBJ1-2, reads KAGVTQTPRYLIKTRGQQVTLSCSPISGHRSVSWYQQTPGQGLQFLFEYFSETQRNKGNFPGRFSGRQFSNSRSEMNVSTLELGDSALYLCASSHPDREGGYTFGSGTRLTVV.

The rearrangement joins TRBV5-1 to TRBJ2-5, with D tentatively TRBD2 (6 bases). Germline CDR1 reads SGHRS; CDR2 reads YFSETQ. Trimming cost V 0 bases and J 5 bases, with 8 bases left between them. The CDR3 consists of 13 residues. CDR3 amino acids: CASSLGTKETQYF. CDR3 DNA sequence: TGCGCCAGCAGCTTGGGGACTAAGGAGACCCAGTACTTC.

The chain is built from TRBV25-1 and TRBJ1-2; tentative D call: TRBD1 (5 bases). The V and J ends lost 4 bases and 4 bases respectively, with 13 bases between them. Looked up from germline, CDR1 is MGHDK and CDR2 is SYGVNS. The CDR3 sequence is 14 residues long. CDR3 sequence: CASSGRAGIYGYTF. DNA of the CDR3: TGTGCCAGCAGTGGTCGTGCAGGGATCTATGGCTACACCTTC.

The V call is TRBV11-2, the J call TRBJ2-3; D gene unclear. Deletions cut 0 bases from V and 5 bases from J, with 6 bases between. CDR1 and CDR2 (germline): SGHAT, FQNNGV. The CDR3 contains 13 residues. The CDR3 nucleotides are TGTGCCAGCAGCTTAGATCTTATAGATACGCAGTATTTT. Its translation is CASSLDLIDTQYF.

The chain joins TRBV7-2 to TRBJ2-7, with 10 bases that match TRBD2. CDR1 and CDR2 from the germline V gene are SGHTA and FQGNSA. Trimming removed 4 bases from V and 3 bases from J; junction bases left unmatched: 6. The CDR3 spans 15 residues. CDR3 nucleotides: TGTGCCAGCAGCTCTCCGGGACTAGCGAGCTACGAGCAGTACTTC. It translates to CASSSPGLASYEQYF.